The 8 T cell receptor beta chains listed next were all sequenced from one sample in a study of T cell changes during pregnancy in multiple sclerosis. Only in-frame clones appear in the TCRdb table, and some are missing; sequencing was by immunoSEQ multiplex PCR. Here the sample spans about 80,000 clones, 90% to 95% being singletons. Sample: peripheral blood, taken before pregnancy. The receptors were sampled from a female donor with multiple sclerosis, enrolled in a pregnancy study.

CDR3 amino acids: CASSLGTRLRFDGYTF. In nucleotides, the CDR3 is TGTGCCAGCAGCCTTGGGACACGACTGCGCTTCGATGGCTACACCTTC. The V call is TRBV5-4, the J call TRBJ1-2; possible D gene TRBD1, 6 bases. The CDR3 totals 16 residues. The ends were cut back, 4 bases at V and 6 bases at J, with 22 bases in the middle. Per germline, CDR1 SGHNT and CDR2 YYREEE (reference sequence).

This chain joins TRBV29-1 and TRBJ2-3; D not certain. The CDR3 covers 15 residues. Looked up from germline, CDR1 is SQVTM and CDR2 is ANQGSEA. V lost 0 bases and J lost 1, with 11 bases in between. The CDR3: CSVEDPRLGTDTQYF. The CDR3 DNA follows: TGCAGCGTTGAAGATCCCAGGTTGGGCACAGATACGCAGTATTTT.

The rearrangement links TRBV2 to TRBJ2-1, with 10 nucleotides matching TRBD2. Germline V lookup: CDR1 SNHLY, CDR2 FYNNEI. This CDR3 comprises 15 residues. After removal of 6 bases from V and 4 bases from J, the junction contained 6 bases not matched to a gene. As DNA, the CDR3 is TGTGCCAGCAGAGGTACTAGCGGGACTTACAATGAGCAGTTCTTC. As protein: CASRGTSGTYNEQFF.

V usage is TRBV28 and J usage is TRBJ2-3; the match to TRBD1 covers 8 bases. Trimming cost V 11 bases and J 3 bases; bases outside gene matches: 4. Germline V gives CDR1 MDHEN, CDR2 SYDVKM. This CDR3 has 12 amino acids. The CDR3 loop reads CAVDRGTDTQYF. In nucleotides, the CDR3 is TGTGCCGTAGACAGGGGAACAGATACGCAGTATTTT.

The rearrangement uses TRBV15 and TRBJ2-3; 10 bases map to TRBD2. V dropped 4 bases and J dropped 3; count of bases not matched to a gene: 25. The CDR3 runs 22 residues. Germline lookup yields CDR1 LNHNV and CDR2 YYDKDF (reference sequence). CDR3 sequence: CATSTSGGASGSTQLATDTQYF. CDR3 DNA: TGTGCCACCAGCACCTCGGGTGGAGCTAGCGGGAGTACCCAACTAGCAACAGATACGCAGTATTTT.

The chain links TRBV11-3 to TRBJ1-5; the D gene is possibly TRBD1 (6 bases). The CDR3 spans 18 residues. Germline V CDR1 and CDR2: SGHNT, YENEEA. With 0 bases removed from V and 4 bases from J, the gap between germline ends came to 19 bases. CDR3 sequence: CASSLDRNWGQGNQPQHF. The CDR3 DNA is TGTGCCAGCAGCTTAGATCGCAACTGGGGGCAGGGAAATCAGCCCCAGCATTTT. Supplemented by reference TRBV11-3 and TRBJ1-5, the full variable domain reads EAGVVQSPRYKIIEKKQPVAFWCNPISGHNTLYWYLQNLGQGPELLIRYENEEAVDDSQLPKDRFSAERLKGVDSTLKIQPAELGDSAVYLCASSLDRNWGQGNQPQHFGDGTRLSIL.

J is TRBJ2-3 and V is TRBV19; TRBD2 agrees at 8 bases. Losses at the gene ends were 5 bases for V and 3 bases for J; bases not matched to a gene: 10. CDR1 is LNHDA and CDR2 is SQIVND in the germline V gene (reference sequence). The CDR3 is 16 amino acids. CDR3 protein: CASSPYETSETDTQYF. The DNA for the CDR3 is TGTGCCAGTAGTCCCTATGAGACTAGCGAAACAGATACGCAGTATTTT.

The chain couples TRBV27 to TRBJ2-1; 8 bases map to TRBD2. V lost 0 bases, J lost 1 base, and 2 bases stayed unmatched. This CDR3 spans 16 amino acids. From germline, CDR1 is MNHEY and CDR2 SMNVEV (reference sequence). The CDR3 loop reads CASSLSGGRSYNEQFF. The DNA of the CDR3 is TGTGCCAGCAGTTTATCCGGCGGGAGGTCCTACAATGAGCAGTTCTTC.